The TCR beta chain under discussion was sequenced for a study of beta chain features in type 1 diabetes. Trimming stripped 5 bases from V and 3 bases from J, with 4 bases between. CDR3 size: 11 residues. CDR1 and CDR2 from the germline V gene are LNHDA and SQIVND (reference sequence). What was sequenced were expressed TCRB transcripts, since all of the isolated RNA had been reverse transcribed. This table comes from immunoSEQ multiplex PCR, and its TCRdb copy is limited to in-frame clones, with some not included. The sample has more than 150,000 clones, 11% seen once. V gene TRBV19 combines with J gene TRBJ1-1; no reliable D call. Sequences were obtained from central memory CD4+ T cells from blood. The TCR was taken from a man aged 18 to 35 in good health. The CDR3 nucleotides read TGTGCCAGTAGTCAGGACACTGAAGCTTTCTTT. Protein product: CASSQDTEAFF.